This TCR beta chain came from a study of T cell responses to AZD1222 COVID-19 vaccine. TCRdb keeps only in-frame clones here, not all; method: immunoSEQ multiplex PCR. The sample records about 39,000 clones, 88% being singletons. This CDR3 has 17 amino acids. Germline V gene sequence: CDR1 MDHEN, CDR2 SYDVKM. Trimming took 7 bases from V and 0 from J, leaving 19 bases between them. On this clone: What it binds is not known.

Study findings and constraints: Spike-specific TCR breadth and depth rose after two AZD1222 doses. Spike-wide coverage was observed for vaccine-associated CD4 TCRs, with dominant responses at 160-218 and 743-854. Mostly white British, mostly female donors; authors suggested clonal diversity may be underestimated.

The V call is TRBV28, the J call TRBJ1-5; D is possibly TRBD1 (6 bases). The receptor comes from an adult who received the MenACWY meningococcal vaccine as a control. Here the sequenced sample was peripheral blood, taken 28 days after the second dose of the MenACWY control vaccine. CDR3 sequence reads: CASTHRAAGYSNQPQHF. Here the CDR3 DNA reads TGTGCCAGCACTCACAGGGCGGCGGGTTATAGCAATCAGCCCCAGCATTTT.